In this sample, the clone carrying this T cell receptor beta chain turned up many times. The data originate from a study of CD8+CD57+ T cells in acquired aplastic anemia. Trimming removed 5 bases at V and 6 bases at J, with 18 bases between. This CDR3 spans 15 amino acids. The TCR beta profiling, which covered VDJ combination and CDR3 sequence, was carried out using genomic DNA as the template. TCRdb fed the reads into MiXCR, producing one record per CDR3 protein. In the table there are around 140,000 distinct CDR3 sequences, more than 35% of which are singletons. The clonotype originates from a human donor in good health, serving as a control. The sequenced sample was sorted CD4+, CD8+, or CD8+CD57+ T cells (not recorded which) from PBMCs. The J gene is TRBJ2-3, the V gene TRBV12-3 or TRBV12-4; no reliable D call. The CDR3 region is CASSRKRHTVDTQYF. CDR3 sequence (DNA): TGTGCCAGCAGTAGGAAGAGACACACGGTGGATACGCAGTATTTT.